One and the same sample provided the 21 T cell receptor beta chains below, sequenced in a study of cytomegalovirus exposure and HLA in healthy donors (dated by TCRdb to the late 2010s). The library was built by means of the immunoSEQ multiplex PCR assay. For the multiplex PCR, a mixture combining 60 forward primers for TCR Vbeta segments and 13 reverse primers for TCR Jbeta segments was used. The clones in this table, taken by TCRdb from immuneACCESS, are in-frame only. Not every clone is retained; where verified, under half of the shortfall comes from an unresolved V gene, and the cause of the rest is unknown. Recorded for this sample are fewer than 120,000 clones; approximately 80% of them occurred a single time. The ten largest make up over 2.5% of the sample. Material for sequencing was PBMCs. The receptors shown here come from an older woman in good health and CMV-seropositive.

The chain employs TRBV28 and TRBJ1-1; the D is unclear. This CDR3 spans 14 amino acids. The V gene's germline CDR1 is MDHEN and CDR2 SYDVKM. The V end lost 8 bases, the J end lost 4 bases, and 17 bases lay between the germline ends. The CDR3 DNA is TGTGCCAGCGGGAGACTTAGCTCGGGCACTGAAGCTTTCTTT. Protein sequence: CASGRLSSGTEAFF.

V and J are TRBV5-1 and TRBJ2-5, with 9 bases lining up with TRBD1. The DNA end is more similar to TRBJ2-7, so the J call may be wrong. The germline V gene has CDR1 SGHRS and CDR2 YFSETQ. This CDR3 has 15 amino acids. CDR3 DNA sequence: TGCGCCAGCAGCAGAAGGACAGGGGATTCCTACGAGCAGTACTTC. This translates into CASSRRTGDSYEQYF.

This rearrangement joins TRBV28 to TRBJ1-1, with TRBD1 identical over 11 bases. This CDR3 has 20 amino acids. Germline V gene lookup returns CDR1 MDHEN and CDR2 SYDVKM. V shed 2 bases, J shed 3 bases, and the junction held 17 bases outside the gene matches. CDR3 residues: CASSLPSPGTGGMVDTEAFF. The CDR3 bases are TGTGCCAGCAGTTTACCTAGCCCCGGGACAGGGGGTATGGTGGACACTGAAGCTTTCTTT. The full variable domain, completed using reference TRBV28 and TRBJ1-1, is DVKVTQSSRYLVKRTGEKVFLECVQDMDHENMFWYRQDPGLGLRLIYFSYDVKMKEKGDIPEGYSVSREKKERFSLILESASTNQTSMYLCASSLPSPGTGGMVDTEAFFGQGTRLTVV.

The chain employs TRBV28 and TRBJ2-1; the D is unclear. V was pared by 5 bases and J by 0 bases, with 11 bases between. The germline V gene encodes CDR1 MDHEN and CDR2 SYDVKM. The CDR3 is 15 residues long. In nucleotides, the CDR3 is TGTGCCAGCAGTCCCCCTGGCCTCTCCTACAATGAGCAGTTCTTC. It is translated as CASSPPGLSYNEQFF. Filled out from reference TRBV28 and TRBJ2-1, the complete variable domain reads DVKVTQSSRYLVKRTGEKVFLECVQDMDHENMFWYRQDPGLGLRLIYFSYDVKMKEKGDIPEGYSVSREKKERFSLILESASTNQTSMYLCASSPPGLSYNEQFFGPGTRLTVL.

V usage is TRBV5-1 and J usage is TRBJ2-1; TRBD1 agrees at 8 bases. The CDR3 covers 17 residues. The V segment lost 0 bases and the J segment 3 bases; nucleotides outside the gene matches: 8. Germline V gene data show CDR1 as SGHRS and CDR2 as YFSETQ. The CDR3 nucleotides are TGCGCCAGCAGCTTGGAGCCCCCCGGGACAGGCTACAATGAGCAGTTCTTC. Its translation is CASSLEPPGTGYNEQFF.

The chain combines TRBV6-5 with TRBJ2-5; 7 bases line up with TRBD1. Germline CDR1 MNHEY, CDR2 SVGAGI. The CDR3 is 14 amino acids. Trimming at V came to 2 bases and at J to 5 bases, leaving 5 bases not matched to a gene. The CDR3 spells CASSYVGQRETQYF. The CDR3 DNA sequence: TGTGCCAGCAGTTACGTGGGACAGCGGGAGACCCAGTACTTC.

This clone was observed a few times. The CDR3 here is CATLGGNEQYF. The CDR3 DNA is TGTGCCACTCTAGGGGGTAACGAGCAGTACTTC. V and J are TRBV6-1 and TRBJ2-7; possible D gene TRBD1, 6 bases. This CDR3 has 11 residues. V gave up 10 bases and J gave up 5 bases, with 12 bases separating them. Germline V gives CDR1 MNHNS, CDR2 SASEGT.

The rearrangement uses TRBV29-1 and TRBJ2-3, with TRBD1 matching over 8 bases. V lost 5 bases, J lost 0 bases, and 4 bases stayed unmatched. Germline CDR1 reads SQVTM; CDR2 reads ANQGSEA. CDR3 length equals 14 residues. The CDR3 protein is CSVTRTGSTDTQYF. In DNA form, the CDR3 reads TGCAGCGTTACTAGGACAGGGAGCACAGATACGCAGTATTTT.

This chain links TRBV2 with TRBJ2-3; the D gene is possibly TRBD2 (6 bases). The CDR3 consists of 15 residues. CDR1 SNHLY and CDR2 FYNNEI come from the germline V gene. V shed 6 bases and J shed 4 bases, with 17 bases lying between them. The DNA of the CDR3 is TGTGCCAGCAGGCCCGGGGACTTCGTCGCAGATACGCAGTATTTT. Translation: CASRPGDFVADTQYF.

The chain joins TRBV11-2 to TRBJ2-1; 7 nucleotides agree with TRBD1. This CDR3 comprises 15 residues. Trimming cost V 4 bases and J 7 bases; bases outside gene matches: 10. CDR1 is SGHAT and CDR2 is FQNNGV in the germline V gene. CDR3 in DNA: TGTGCCAGCAGCTCCCGATTCCAGGGGGAGAATGAGCAGTTCTTC. Amino acids: CASSSRFQGENEQFF.

The CDR3 nucleotides are TGTGCCAGCAGCTTAGGTACAGGGAAGTATGGCTACACCTTC. Protein product: CASSLGTGKYGYTF. The chain joins TRBV7-8 to TRBJ1-2; TRBD1 is a possible D gene (6 bases). This CDR3 has 14 residues. V was shortened by 1 base and J by 5 bases, with 11 bases between the two germline ends. Germline values: CDR1 SGHVS, CDR2 FQNEAQ.

The V call is TRBV28, the J call TRBJ1-4; possibly TRBD1 for D (5 bases). The V and J ends lost 5 bases and 8 bases respectively, with 21 bases between them. The CDR3 runs to 16 residues. The V gene's germline CDR1 is MDHEN and CDR2 SYDVKM. The CDR3: CASSPLISGIGEKLFF. The CDR3 nucleotides read TGTGCCAGCAGTCCCTTGATATCAGGGATAGGGGAAAAACTGTTTTTT.

The gene calls are TRBV30 and TRBJ2-7; 9 nucleotides match TRBD1. This CDR3 is 14 amino acids long. Per the germline V gene, CDR1 is GTSNPN and CDR2 is SVGIG (reference sequence). The V gene end was trimmed by 3 bases and the J gene end by 3 bases; junction bases not matched to a gene: 6. Here the CDR3 reads CAWRIWGQGYEQYF. In DNA form, the CDR3 reads TGTGCCTGGAGAATCTGGGGACAGGGCTACGAGCAGTACTTC.

The chain couples TRBV4-1 to TRBJ2-1, with a tentative D call TRBD2 (5 bases). The CDR3 runs 17 residues. Germline assignment: CDR1 MGHRA and CDR2 YSYEKL. The V gene lost 0 bases and the J gene lost 0 bases, with 12 bases spanning the gap. CDR3 bases: TGCGCCAGCAGCCAAGATCGGACTTTTAGCTCCTACAATGAGCAGTTCTTC. This sequence encodes CASSQDRTFSSYNEQFF.

CDR3 DNA: TGTGCCAGCAGCTTATCGAGAGCGGGACTCACAGATACGCAGTATTTT. It yields the protein CASSLSRAGLTDTQYF. This rearrangement joins TRBV7-9 to TRBJ2-3; 7 positions agree with TRBD2. This CDR3 has 16 amino acids. Germline values: CDR1 SEHNR, CDR2 FQNEAQ (reference sequence). Trimming removed 2 bases from V and 2 bases from J; junction bases left unmatched: 7. Full variable domain (rest looked up from reference TRBV7-9 and TRBJ2-3): DTGVSQNPRHKITKRGQNVTFRCDPISEHNRLYWYRQTLGQGPEFLTYFQNEAQLEKSRLLSDRFSAERPKGSFSTLEIQRTEQGDSAMYLCASSLSRAGLTDTQYFGPGTRLTVL.

The chain uses TRBV2 and TRBJ1-5; unclear D gene. In germline, CDR1 is SNHLY, CDR2 FYNNEI. CDR3 length: 15 residues. V gave up 2 bases and J gave up 4 bases, with 12 bases separating them. The CDR3 nucleotides read TGTGCCAGCAGTGAACAGTCTACTAGTAATCAGCCCCAGCATTTT. It encodes CASSEQSTSNQPQHF.

In its sample, this clone was seen once. V gene TRBV21-1 combines with J gene TRBJ2-7; the table gives TRBD2 as D, unverified against the DNA. TRBV21-1 is assigned pseudogene status. The CDR3 has 12 amino acids. The CDR3 DNA sequence: TGTGCCAGCATGAAGATCTACTACGAGCAGTACTTC. Translated: CASMKIYYEQYF.

The V call is TRBV27, the J call TRBJ1-5, with D perhaps TRBD1 (5 bases). Germline CDR1 is MNHEY and CDR2 is SMNVEV (reference sequence). This CDR3 comprises 17 residues. Trimming left V 0 bases short and J 3 bases short, with 15 bases between. Written as DNA, the CDR3 is TGTGCCAGCAGTTTATCGGGGCAGGGCTGGTTCAATCAGCCCCAGCATTTT. Translated: CASSLSGQGWFNQPQHF.

The chain uses TRBV29-1 and TRBJ2-6; 12 bases align to TRBD1. From germline, CDR1 is SQVTM and CDR2 ANQGSEA. The trim removed 4 bases at V and 3 bases at J, leaving 1 base unmatched. This CDR3 comprises 15 residues. The CDR3 DNA reads TGCAGCGTTGGGGACAGGGGGCTTGGGGCCAACGTCCTGACTTTC. The encoded protein is CSVGDRGLGANVLTF.

The gene calls are TRBV7-9 and TRBJ2-3; D is undetermined. Germline CDR1 and CDR2: SEHNR and FQNEAQ (reference sequence). The CDR3 has 13 amino acids. V lost 5 bases and J 4 bases, leaving 10 bases between the germline ends. CDR3 sequence (DNA): TGTGCCAGCAGCGCCAGGTCTGCAGATACGCAGTATTTT. Residues: CASSARSADTQYF. The full variable domain, its missing parts supplied by reference TRBV7-9 and TRBJ2-3, is DTGVSQNPRHKITKRGQNVTFRCDPISEHNRLYWYRQTLGQGPEFLTYFQNEAQLEKSRLLSDRFSAERPKGSFSTLEIQRTEQGDSAMYLCASSARSADTQYFGPGTRLTVL.

This clone was observed a single time. One end of the junction fails to match germline, which may point to a read error. The rearrangement joins TRBV7-9 to TRBJ1-1; the match to TRBD1 covers 7 bases. This CDR3 is 12 amino acids long. Germline-derived CDR1 and CDR2 are SEHNR and FQNEAQ (reference sequence). CDR3 loop: CSSSQGDTEAFF. DNA for the CDR3: TGTTCCAGCAGCCAGGGGGACACTGAAGCTTTCTTT. Full variable domain (outside the CDR3, taken from reference TRBV7-9 and TRBJ1-1): DTGVSQNPRHKITKRGQNVTFRCDPISEHNRLYWYRQTLGQGPEFLTYFQNEAQLEKSRLLSDRFSAERPKGSFSTLEIQRTEQGDSAMYLCSSSQGDTEAFFGQGTRLTVV.